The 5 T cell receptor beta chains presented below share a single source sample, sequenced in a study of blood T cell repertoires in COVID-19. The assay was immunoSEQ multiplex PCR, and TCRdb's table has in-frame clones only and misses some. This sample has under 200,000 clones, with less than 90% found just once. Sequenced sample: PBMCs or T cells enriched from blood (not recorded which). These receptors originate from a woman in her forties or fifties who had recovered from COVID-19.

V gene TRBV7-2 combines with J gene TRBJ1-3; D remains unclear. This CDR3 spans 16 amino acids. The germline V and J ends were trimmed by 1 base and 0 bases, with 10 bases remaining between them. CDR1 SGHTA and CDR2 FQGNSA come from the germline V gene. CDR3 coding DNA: TGTGCCAGCAGCTTAGTTTGGAGTAGCTCTGGAAACACCATATATTTT. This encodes CASSLVWSSSGNTIYF.

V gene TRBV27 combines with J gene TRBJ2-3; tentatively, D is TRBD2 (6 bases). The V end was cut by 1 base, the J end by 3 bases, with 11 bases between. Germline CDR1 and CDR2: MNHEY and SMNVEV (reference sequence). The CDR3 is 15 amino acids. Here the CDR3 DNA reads TGTGCCAGCAGTTTATTGGGGGGATTGACAGATACGCAGTATTTT. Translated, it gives CASSLLGGLTDTQYF.

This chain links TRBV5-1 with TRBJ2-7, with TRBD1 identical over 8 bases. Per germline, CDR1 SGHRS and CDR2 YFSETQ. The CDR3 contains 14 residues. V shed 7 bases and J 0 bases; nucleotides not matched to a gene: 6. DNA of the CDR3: TGCGCCAGCCAGACCGGGACAGGCTCCTACGAGCAGTACTTC. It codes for CASQTGTGSYEQYF.

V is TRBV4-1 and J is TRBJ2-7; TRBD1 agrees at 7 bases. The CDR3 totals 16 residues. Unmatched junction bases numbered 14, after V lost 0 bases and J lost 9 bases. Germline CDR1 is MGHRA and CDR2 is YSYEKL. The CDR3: CASSQEPLNPTGRQYF. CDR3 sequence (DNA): TGCGCCAGCAGCCAAGAGCCTCTCAACCCGACAGGGCGGCAGTACTTC.

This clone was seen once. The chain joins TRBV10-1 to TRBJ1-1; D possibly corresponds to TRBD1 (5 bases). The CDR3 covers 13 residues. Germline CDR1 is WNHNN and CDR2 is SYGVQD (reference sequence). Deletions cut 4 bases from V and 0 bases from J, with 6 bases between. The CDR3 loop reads CASSGQMNTEAFF. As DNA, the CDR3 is TGCGCCAGCAGTGGACAGATGAACACTGAAGCTTTCTTT.